This T cell receptor (beta chain) emerged from a study of blood T cell repertoires in COVID-19. Study summary: Sites across the United States, Italy and Spain contributed samples from acute and convalescent COVID-19. The analysed material was cDNA or gDNA that came from T cells, B-cell-depleted T cells, or PBMCs.

Original data processing: Counts of nucleated cells, estimated from reference gene primer amplification, were obtained. Only in-frame clones appear in the TCRdb table, and some are missing; sequencing was by immunoSEQ multiplex PCR. The V and J calls and clone size come from that table; D and trimming were worked out from the DNA. Among about 310,000 clones listed, around 90% were seen once. The CDR3 contains 15 residues. Trimming stripped 0 bases from V and 7 bases from J, with 10 bases between. The germline CDR1 and CDR2 sequences are LNHDA and SQIVND (reference sequence). This receptor was identified in a man aged 50 to 59 with active or convalescent COVID-19. The chain employs TRBV19 and TRBJ1-6; D unclear. Material for sequencing was peripheral blood. The CDR3 spells CASSIDRPRNSPLHF. DNA for the CDR3: TGTGCCAGTAGTATAGATCGGCCTAGAAATTCACCCCTCCACTTT.